Following are 14 T cell receptor beta chains from one sample sequenced in a study of tumor and adjacent non-tumor tissue in lung cancer. A modified ARM-PCR protocol with three rounds of nested PCR amplified TCRbeta. TCRdb re-called the multiplex PCR reads with MiXCR, one entry per CDR3 protein. The sample has 77,000 or so distinct CDR3 sequences; around 77% are singletons. This sample's RNA came from whole unsorted tissue. The specimen was lung tumor tissue. The receptors derive from a woman in her 50s with non-small cell lung cancer.

As to this clonotype: Possible read error: a much larger clone is one base away. This rearrangement joins TRBV20-1 to TRBJ2-1, with a weak D call TRBD1 (5 bases). The germline gives CDR1 DFQATT, CDR2 SNEGSKA (reference sequence). This CDR3 spans 12 amino acids. The CDR3: CSAGPRWDEQSF. CDR3 bases: TGCAGTGCGGGGCCCCGGTGGGATGAGCAGTCCTTC.

Worth noting for this clonotype: This could be a read error, since a much larger clone is one nucleotide away. V usage is TRBV6-4 and J usage is TRBJ2-1, with 10 bases lining up with TRBD1. CDR3 length equals 16 residues. From germline, CDR1 is MRHNA and CDR2 SNTAGT. V lost 5 bases to trimming and J lost 4 bases; unmatched junction nucleotides: 8. Written as DNA, the CDR3 is TGTGCCAGCAGTCAGACAGGGGGCGACCAGTACAATGAGCAGTTCTTC. Its protein is CASSQTGGDQYNEQFF.

Regarding this clonotype: Just one base apart from a much larger clone, this may be a read error. J is TRBJ2-7 and V is TRBV5-1; 12 nucleotides align to TRBD2. The CDR3 is 16 residues long. Germline values: CDR1 SGHRS, CDR2 YFSETQ. The CDR3 loop reads CTSSLSTSGGTYEQYF. The CDR3, as DNA: TGCACCAGCAGCTTGTCTACTAGCGGGGGGACCTACGAGCAGTACTTC.

This clonotype occurred a few times. This may stem from a read error, because a much larger clone lies one nucleotide away. This rearrangement joins TRBV5-4 to TRBJ1-5, with a possible D match to TRBD1 (5 bases). This CDR3 is built from 16 residues. V was shortened by 0 bases and J by 3 bases, with 13 bases between the two germline ends. Per germline, CDR1 SGHNT and CDR2 YYREEE (reference sequence). The CDR3 sequence is CASSLGGVGNNQPQHF. The CDR3 region has the DNA TGTGCCAGCAGCTTGGGAGGGGTCGGGAACAATCAGCCCCAGCATTTT.

Turning to this clonotype: Sequence at one end of the junction differs from germline and may be a read error. The gene calls are TRBV29-1 and TRBJ2-7; a possible D gene is TRBD2 (5 bases). Germline V gives CDR1 SQVTM, CDR2 ANQGSEA. This CDR3 has 13 residues. The CDR3 nucleotides are TGCAACGTTGCTTCCGGGGTCGGGTACGACCAGTACTTC. Translated: CNVASGVGYDQYF.

Details on this clonotype: A junction boundary mismatches the germline segment, possibly from a read error. The chain employs TRBV5-1 and TRBJ1-5, with a tentative D call TRBD1 (6 bases). Germline CDR1 is SGHRS and CDR2 is YFSETQ. This CDR3 has 13 amino acids. For the CDR3, the DNA is TGCGCCAGCAGCATAGGGGGGTTACAGCCCCATCATTTT. Its protein product is CASSIGGLQPHHF.

As regards this clonotype: Germline and junction disagree at one end, which may indicate a read error. The chain joins TRBV12-3 or TRBV12-4 to TRBJ2-7; 7 bases map to TRBD2. CDR3 length equals 13 residues. The CDR3 loop reads CASNFHGDYEQYF. DNA of the CDR3: TGTGCCAGCAATTTCCACGGGGACTACGAGCAATACTTC.

Remarks on this clonotype: The junction departs from germline at one end; a sequencing error may be responsible. The rearrangement links TRBV6-5 to TRBJ1-3, with no clear D. Per the germline V gene, CDR1 is MNHEY and CDR2 is SVGAGI. The CDR3 has 15 amino acids. The CDR3 loop reads CASNYVPVSGNTIYF. The CDR3 DNA reads TGTGCCAGCAATTACGTTCCTGTCTCTGGGAACACCATATATTTT.

Points on this clonotype: The germline gene is not matched at one end of the junction; a read error may be the cause. The rearrangement uses TRBV2 and TRBJ2-3; no definite D call. The CDR3 consists of 11 residues. CDR1 is SNHLY and CDR2 is FYNNEI in the germline V gene. The CDR3 sequence is CTSSDTSAQYF. The CDR3 bases are TGTACCAGCAGTGATACGAGTGCGCAGTATTTT.

V and J are TRBV20-1 and TRBJ2-1; no reliable D call. Trimming removed 1 base at V and 13 bases at J, with 11 bases between. The CDR3 loop spans 11 amino acids. CDR1 DFQATT and CDR2 SNEGSKA come from the germline V gene (reference sequence). The CDR3 spells CSARADMTQFF. The CDR3 bases are TGCAGTGCTAGAGCGGATATGACACAGTTCTTC.

This clonotype came up many times. The rearrangement links TRBV5-1 to TRBJ2-3, with 9 bases fitting TRBD1. The CDR3 length is 16 residues. Germline V lookup: CDR1 SGHRS, CDR2 YFSETQ. With V trimmed by 7 bases and J by 4 bases, 13 bases remained unmatched. The CDR3 sequence: CASRQRSTGGSDTQYF. The CDR3 region has the DNA TGCGCCAGCCGCCAGAGATCGACAGGGGGATCAGATACGCAGTATTTT.

J is TRBJ2-3 and V is TRBV12-3 or TRBV12-4; the D gene could be TRBD1 or TRBD2 (6 bases each). V was trimmed by 4 bases and J by 4 bases, leaving 24 bases between them. The CDR3 spans 18 residues. The CDR3 coding sequence is TGTGCCAGCAGTTCGAGAGATTTGGCCCTGGGGGGCGCAGATACGCAGTATTTT. Amino acids: CASSSRDLALGGADTQYF.

This chain uses TRBV29-1 with TRBJ2-7, with a tentative D call TRBD1 (6 bases). Germline loops: CDR1 SQVTM, CDR2 ANQGSEA. This CDR3 comprises 15 residues. The CDR3 protein is CRVIPRQGLTYEQYF. CDR3 in DNA: TGCAGAGTCATACCCCGGCAGGGGCTGACCTACGAGCAGTACTTC.

The gene calls are TRBV6-6 and TRBJ1-5, with 9 bases matching TRBD1. CDR3 length: 18 residues. Per the germline V gene, CDR1 is MNHNY and CDR2 is SVGAGI (reference sequence). V shed 5 bases and J 4 bases; nucleotides not matched to a gene: 15. The CDR3 sequence is CASSTGTGRFRENQPQHF. CDR3 in DNA: TGTGCCAGCAGTACCGGGACAGGGCGTTTTAGAGAAAATCAGCCCCAGCATTTT.